This T cell receptor beta chain emerged from a study of a mutant IDH1 vaccine in newly diagnosed glioma. Study information: Treated patients had a mean age of about 40 years and a sex split that was roughly 62% male and 37.5% female.

Study outcomes and limitations: Changes in top peripheral clonotypes did not appear linked to pseudoprogression. The vaccine induced immune responses, and these occurred in around 93% of patients.

Noted time point: week 47, end of study. A single vaccine dose contained 300 ug of mutant IDH1 20-mer peptide, and topical imiquimod was used with it. Donors' newly diagnosed IDH1-mutant WHO grade 3 or 4 astrocytomas lacked nuclear ATRX. Germline assignment: CDR1 MNHNY and CDR2 SVGAGI (reference sequence). The CDR3 totals 13 residues. Between the trimmed V and J ends, which lost 6 bases and 0 bases, there was a span of 3 bases. TCRdb keeps only in-frame clones here, not all; method: immunoSEQ multiplex PCR. Of roughly 51,000 clones in the sample, roughly 84% were seen once. As for this clone: Its matching antigen is unknown.

V and J are TRBV6-6 and TRBJ2-6; the D is unclear. The sequencing here drew on PBMCs, taken from a glioma patient whose treatment included an IDH1 peptide vaccine. The sequence was obtained from a woman in her 30s with glioma. Some clones in this sample may be carry-over from other donors' samples. The CDR3 here is CASRDSGANVLTF. CDR3 nucleotide sequence: TGTGCCAGCAGGGACTCTGGGGCCAACGTCCTGACTTTC.